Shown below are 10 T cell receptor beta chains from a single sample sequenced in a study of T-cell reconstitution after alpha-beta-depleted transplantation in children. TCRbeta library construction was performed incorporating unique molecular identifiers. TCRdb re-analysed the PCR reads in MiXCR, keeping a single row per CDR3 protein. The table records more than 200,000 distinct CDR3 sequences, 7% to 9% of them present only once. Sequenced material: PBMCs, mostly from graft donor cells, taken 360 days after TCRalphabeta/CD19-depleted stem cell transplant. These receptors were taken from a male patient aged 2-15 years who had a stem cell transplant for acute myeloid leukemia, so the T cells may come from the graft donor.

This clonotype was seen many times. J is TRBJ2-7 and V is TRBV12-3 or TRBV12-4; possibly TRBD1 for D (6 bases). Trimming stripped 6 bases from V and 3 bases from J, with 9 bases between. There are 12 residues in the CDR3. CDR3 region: CASSRDNYEQYV. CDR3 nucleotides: TGTGCCAGCAGCCGGGACAACTACGAGCAGTACGTC.

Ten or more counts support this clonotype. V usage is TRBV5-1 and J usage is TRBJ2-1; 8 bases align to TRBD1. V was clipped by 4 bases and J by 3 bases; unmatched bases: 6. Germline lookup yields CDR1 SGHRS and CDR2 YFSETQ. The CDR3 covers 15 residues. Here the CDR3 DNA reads TGCGCCAGCAGCCCGGAGACAGGGGACTACAATGAGCAGTTCTTC. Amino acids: CASSPETGDYNEQFF.

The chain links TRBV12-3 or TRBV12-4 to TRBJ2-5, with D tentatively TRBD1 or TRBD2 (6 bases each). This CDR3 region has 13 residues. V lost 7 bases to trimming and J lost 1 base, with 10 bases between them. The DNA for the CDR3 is TGTGCCAGCACCCCGGGGGCCCAAGAGACCCAGTACTTC. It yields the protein CASTPGAQETQYF.

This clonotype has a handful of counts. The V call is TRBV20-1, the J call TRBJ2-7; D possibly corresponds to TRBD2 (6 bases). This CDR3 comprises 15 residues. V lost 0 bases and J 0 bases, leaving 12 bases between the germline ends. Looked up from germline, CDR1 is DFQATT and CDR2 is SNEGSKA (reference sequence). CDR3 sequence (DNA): TGCAGTGCTAGAGATGGATCGCGGGGCTCCTACGAGCAGTACTTC. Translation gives CSARDGSRGSYEQYF.

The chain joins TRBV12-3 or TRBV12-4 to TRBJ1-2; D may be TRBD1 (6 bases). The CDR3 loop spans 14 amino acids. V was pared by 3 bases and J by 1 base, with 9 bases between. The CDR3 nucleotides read TGTGCCAGCAGTTTGGGACACTTTAACTATGGCTACACCTTC. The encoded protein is CASSLGHFNYGYTF.

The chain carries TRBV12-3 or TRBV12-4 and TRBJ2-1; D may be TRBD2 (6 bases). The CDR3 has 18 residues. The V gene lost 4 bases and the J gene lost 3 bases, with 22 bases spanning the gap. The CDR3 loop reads CASSYPPAGLVGYNEQFF. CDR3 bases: TGTGCCAGCAGTTACCCCCCGGCGGGGCTAGTCGGCTACAATGAGCAGTTCTTC.

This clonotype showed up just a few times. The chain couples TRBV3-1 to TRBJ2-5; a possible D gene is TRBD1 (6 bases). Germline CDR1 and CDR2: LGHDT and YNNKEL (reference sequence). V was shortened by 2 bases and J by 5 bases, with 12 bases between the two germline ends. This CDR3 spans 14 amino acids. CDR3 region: CASSQLTGWETQYF. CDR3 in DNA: TGTGCCAGCAGCCAACTAACAGGGTGGGAGACCCAGTACTTC.

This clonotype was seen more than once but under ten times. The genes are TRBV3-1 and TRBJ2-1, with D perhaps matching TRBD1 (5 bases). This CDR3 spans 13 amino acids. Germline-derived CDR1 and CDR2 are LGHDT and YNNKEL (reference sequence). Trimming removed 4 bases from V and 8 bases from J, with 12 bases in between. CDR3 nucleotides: TGTGCCAGCAGCCGGCAGGGTGTCGATGAGCAGTTCTTC. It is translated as CASSRQGVDEQFF.

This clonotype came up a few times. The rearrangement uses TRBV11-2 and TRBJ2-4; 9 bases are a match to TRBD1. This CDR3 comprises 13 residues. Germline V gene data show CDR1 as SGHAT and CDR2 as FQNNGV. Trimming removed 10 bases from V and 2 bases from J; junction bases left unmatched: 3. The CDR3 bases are TGTGCCACCGGACAGGGGACCAAAAACATTCAGTACTTC. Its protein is CATGQGTKNIQYF.

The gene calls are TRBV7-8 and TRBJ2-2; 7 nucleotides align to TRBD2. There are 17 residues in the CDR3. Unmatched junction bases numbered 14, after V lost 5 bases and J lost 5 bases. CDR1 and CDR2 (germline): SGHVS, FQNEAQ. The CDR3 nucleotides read TGTGCCAGCAGCCCCCCCGGGCGGGGGATCATAACCGGGGAGCTGTTTTTT. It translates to CASSPPGRGIITGELFF.